This TCR beta chain was recovered during a study of T cell responses to AZD1222 COVID-19 vaccine. Overall study findings and caveats: Per reports, nearly half of all spike-specific TCRs target regions that are unmutated in variants.

As concerns this clone: Its antigen is not known.

Sequencing was performed with immunoSEQ multiplex PCR; in TCRdb, only in-frame clones are kept and a portion is missing. The sample consists of about 130,000 clones, roughly 82% of them appearing once. V lost 7 bases and J 2 bases, leaving 13 bases between the germline ends. CDR1 and CDR2 from the germline V gene are SNHLY and FYNNEI. This CDR3 spans 14 amino acids. The sample consisted of peripheral blood, taken on day 0 of AZD1222 vaccination. This chain connects TRBV2 to TRBJ2-3; TRBD2 is a possible D gene (5 bases). This clonotype was sampled from an adult in good health. The DNA for the CDR3 is TGTGCCAGCACCGAACGGGGTATCACAGATACGCAGTATTTT. Encoded protein: CASTERGITDTQYF.